This T cell receptor (beta chain) was sequenced in a study of blood T cell repertoires in COVID-19. Study context: T cells, B-cell-depleted T cells, or PBMCs supplied cDNA or gDNA.

This clone was seen once. Trimming took off 8 bases at V and 3 bases at J, with 14 bases between the two ends. CDR3 length: 15 residues. CDR1 is LGHDT, CDR2 YNNKEL, per germline (reference sequence). Profiled with immunoSEQ multiplex PCR; TCRdb holds only in-frame clones, not every one. The repertoire holds under 200,000 clones, with almost 90% as singletons. V gene TRBV3-1 (or the pseudogene TRBV3-2) combines with J gene TRBJ1-6, with D unresolved. This receptor was obtained from a man aged 18 to 35 with active or convalescent COVID-19. Sample: peripheral blood. CDR3 residues: CASRTAAIYNSPLHF. CDR3 coding DNA: TGTGCCAGCCGTACGGCAGCGATCTATAATTCACCCCTCCACTTT.